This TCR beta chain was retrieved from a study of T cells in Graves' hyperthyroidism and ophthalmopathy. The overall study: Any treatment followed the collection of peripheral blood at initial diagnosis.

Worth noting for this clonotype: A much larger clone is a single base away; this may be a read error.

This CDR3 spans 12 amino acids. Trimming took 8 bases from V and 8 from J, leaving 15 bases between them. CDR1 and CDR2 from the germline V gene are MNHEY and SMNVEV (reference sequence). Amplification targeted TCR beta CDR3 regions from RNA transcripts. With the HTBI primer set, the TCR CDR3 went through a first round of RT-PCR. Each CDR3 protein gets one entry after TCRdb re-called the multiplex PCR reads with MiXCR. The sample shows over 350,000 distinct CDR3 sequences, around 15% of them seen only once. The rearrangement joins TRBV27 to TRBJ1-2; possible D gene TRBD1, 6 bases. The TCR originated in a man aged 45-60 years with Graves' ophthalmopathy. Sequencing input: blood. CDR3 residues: CASGQQGFGYTF. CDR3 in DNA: TGTGCCAGCGGTCAACAGGGTTTCGGCTACACCTTC.